The source of this T cell receptor (beta chain) is a study of blood T cells in healthy people across ages (dated by TCRdb to 2014 to 2015). For the study in its entirety: In model experiments, roughly one uniquely barcoded TCR beta cDNA molecule per two T cells was captured by template switching. Using the same blood draw, the study looked at two additional independent replicas of 1 million unique cDNA reads for two donors, one aged 18 to 30 and the other aged 80 or older. Donors were grouped into four age groups: young (average roughly 17 years), middle-aged (under 40), aged (around 60) and long-lived (just over 80). Donors of different ages were randomly distributed across sequencing lanes to avoid experimental bias. To track age-related changes in TCR beta repertoire diversity, the study relied on deep sequencing normalized with unique cDNA molecular identifiers. What the research found in general, with its limitations: Compared with the aged group, the long-lived group had more naive CD4+ T cells, fewer expanded clones and increased TCR diversity, a pattern suggesting age selection. Conclusive comparison of naive and antigen-experienced compartments was prevented by the profiling of bulk unsorted PBMCs. Because the CMV infection status of the donors was unknown, age-related changes in expanded clonotypes may potentially have been confounded. Estimates of total diversity based on one million sequenced T cells were considered lower bounds and underestimates. Observed TCR beta diversity per million T cells fell roughly linearly with age, and a significant reduction was already apparent by age roughly 40. Observed TCR beta diversity correlated strongly with the percentage of naive T cells measured by flow cytometry.

Library preparation employed 5' RACE. Sequenced using an Illumina HiSeq 2500. A second roughly 6 to 11 cycle PCR used a sample-barcoded 5' primer and a J-beta primer mix. A unique molecular identifier was introduced onto each TCR beta cDNA molecule by a template-switch 5' adaptor carrying 12 random nucleotides. At least 3 million CDR3-containing paired-end reads were obtained from each sample. The Mint cDNA synthesis kit, primed by a TRBC-specific oligonucleotide, was used to synthesize first-strand cDNA from all RNA. Following uracil-DNA glycosylase treatment, all cDNA underwent a first 18-cycle PCR with the universal primers M1SS and BC2_uni_R. As for the authors' bioinformatics: Normalization of each sample was performed by random selection of 1 million high-quality reads, each carrying a distinct molecular identifier. Reads with shared molecular identifiers were discarded instead of being binned into consensus sequences. MiTCR, run with a Q25 quality threshold and the strictest error-elimination algorithm, handled CDR3 identification, clonotype clustering and error correction. A nonparametric unseen species model with Euler transformation was used to estimate a lower bound on total TCR beta diversity. TCRdb itself trimmed the public reads at Q25 with fastp, ran MiXCR and retained productive beta chains. Entries are consolidated by CDR3 protein sequence, retaining the most common genes and DNA. TCRdb, not the authors, supplied the V and J calls. Recorded for this sample are hundreds of thousands of distinct CDR3 sequences; about half of them occurred a single time. In total, the top ten clones hold roughly 31% of the sample.

This clonotype was recorded once. No antigen is known for it. Mismatch with germline at one junction end may stem from a read error. The donors were roughly 40 Caucasian individuals from Russia, aged 6 to 90 years, who were systemically healthy. Approximately 10 milliliters of peripheral blood were collected from each donor into EDTA-treated Vacutainer tubes. PBMCs were isolated by Ficoll-Paque density-gradient centrifugation, with at least 7 million obtained per sample. Total RNA, at least 6 micrograms per sample, was extracted from PBMCs with Trizol reagent. The percentages of naive CD45RAhigh/CD27high T cells were determined by flow cytometry on a PBMC aliquot from every donor. Taken from cysteine to phenylalanine, the CDR3 has 16 residues. Only CDR3 DNA is held: 48 bases, read in frame from base 1. CDR1 and CDR2, per the germline V gene (reference sequence), are DFQATT and SNEGSKA.

The sample was blood. The sequence came from a woman aged 60-75 years in good health. The sequence links TRBV20-1 to TRBJ2-5, and 13 junctional nucleotides match TRBD2. The DNA reads TGCAGTGCTAGTGTGGGACTAGCGGGGACAAAAGAGACCCGGTACTTC. Translated, this gives CSASVGLAGTKETRYF.